What follows are 13 T cell receptor beta chains derived from one specimen sequenced in a study of T cell repertoires and HLA-DP antigens. No antigen has been assigned to these receptors. Profiled with immunoSEQ multiplex PCR; TCRdb holds only in-frame clones, not every one. The sample has approximately 100,000 clones, about 89% seen once; the top ten hold about 1.7%. The specimen was CD4+ T cells from PBMCs. The source is a man aged 45 to 65 in good health and CMV-seronegative.

This chain connects TRBV18 to TRBJ2-5; 9 bases are a match to TRBD2. The length of the CDR3 is 16 residues. Germline CDR1 reads KGHSH; CDR2 reads LQKENI. V lost 0 bases and J lost 8; bases outside the gene matches: 10. CDR3 DNA sequence: TGTGCCAGCTCACCACCGCTAGCGGGAAGGCTCGATACCCAGTACTTC. This sequence encodes CASSPPLAGRLDTQYF.

The V gene is TRBV5-1, the J gene TRBJ2-3; D gene uncertain. CDR3 length equals 14 residues. V gave up 3 bases and J gave up 1 base, with 9 bases separating them. Germline loops: CDR1 SGHRS, CDR2 YFSETQ. CDR3 protein: CASSSGDGTDTQYF. For the CDR3, the DNA is TGCGCCAGCAGCTCCGGCGATGGCACAGATACGCAGTATTTT.

The J gene is TRBJ2-6, the V gene TRBV7-9; perhaps TRBD1 as D (5 bases). Trimming cost V 3 bases and J 4 bases, with 13 bases left between them. Per germline, CDR1 SEHNR and CDR2 FQNEAQ (reference sequence). The CDR3 has 16 amino acids. CDR3 in amino acids: CASSFTPGSGANVLTF. The CDR3 DNA reads TGTGCCAGCAGCTTTACCCCAGGGTCCGGGGCCAACGTCCTGACTTTC.

The J gene is TRBJ2-2, the V gene TRBV18, with TRBD1 identical over 7 bases. Trimming removed 3 bases from V and 3 bases from J; junction bases left unmatched: 7. This CDR3 is 16 amino acids long. Germline V gene data show CDR1 as KGHSH and CDR2 as LQKENI. The CDR3 nucleotides read TGTGCCAGCTCACCGCTGGACAGGCTCGACACCGGGGAGCTGTTTTTT. Translation gives CASSPLDRLDTGELFF.

The chain links TRBV15 to TRBJ2-6, with 12 bases identical to TRBD1. V lost 5 bases and J lost 2; bases outside the gene matches: 10. The CDR3 extends over 19 amino acids. CDR1 is LNHNV and CDR2 is YYDKDF in the germline V gene (reference sequence). CDR3 protein: CATSGPGQGAFPGANVLTF. The DNA for the CDR3 is TGTGCCACCAGCGGCCCGGGACAGGGGGCGTTCCCTGGGGCCAACGTCCTGACTTTC.

The J gene is TRBJ2-7, the V gene TRBV10-3, with 7 bases fitting TRBD2. V lost 0 bases and J lost 7; bases outside the gene matches: 6. Germline CDR1 reads ENHRY; CDR2 reads SYGVKD. This CDR3 spans 14 amino acids. The DNA of the CDR3 is TGTGCCATCAGTGAGTCTGCGGGAGTGGGGGAGCAGTACTTC. It translates to CAISESAGVGEQYF.

The J gene is TRBJ2-1, the V gene TRBV9; possible D gene TRBD1, 5 bases. The CDR3 totals 13 residues. Germline values: CDR1 SGDLS, CDR2 YYNGEE. The V gene lost 0 bases and the J gene lost 10 bases, with 11 bases spanning the gap. CDR3 sequence: CASSVATGLEQFF. Written as DNA, the CDR3 is TGTGCCAGCAGCGTAGCTACAGGTTTGGAGCAGTTCTTC.

The chain couples TRBV29-1 to TRBJ1-2, with D unclear. Per the germline V gene, CDR1 is SQVTM and CDR2 is ANQGSEA. The CDR3 consists of 11 residues. V lost 7 bases and J 6 bases, leaving 12 bases between the germline ends. The CDR3 nucleotides read TGCAGCGATGGACGGTCCGATGGCTACACCTTC. Translation: CSDGRSDGYTF.

This clone came up a few times. This chain connects TRBV28 to TRBJ2-1; 10 bases are shared with TRBD2. In germline, CDR1 is MDHEN, CDR2 SYDVKM. The CDR3 is 16 amino acids. After removal of 5 bases from V and 6 bases from J, the junction contained 10 bases not matched to a gene. CDR3 coding DNA: TGTGCCAGCAGTCCATTACTAGCGGGATATCGCAATGAGCAGTTCTTC. It is translated as CASSPLLAGYRNEQFF.

This clone was found once. This chain connects TRBV6-5 to TRBJ2-7; 10 bases align to TRBD2. The CDR3 has 15 residues. The J segment lost 0 bases and the V segment lost 7 bases, leaving 6 bases of the junction unmatched. Germline V CDR1 and CDR2: MNHEY, SVGAGI. The CDR3 sequence is CASTLLAGNSYEQYF. The CDR3 nucleotides read TGTGCCAGCACCCTACTAGCGGGGAACTCCTACGAGCAGTACTTC.

This sequence joins TRBV2 and TRBJ2-5; 10 bases agree with TRBD2. Per the germline V gene, CDR1 is SNHLY and CDR2 is FYNNEI. With 1 base clipped from V and 4 bases from J, the junction kept 3 bases outside the gene matches. This CDR3 is built from 15 residues. CDR3 sequence: CASSEVRTSGETQYF. DNA of the CDR3: TGTGCCAGCAGTGAAGTCCGGACTAGCGGAGAGACCCAGTACTTC.

The chain joins TRBV18 to TRBJ2-7, with D unclear. CDR1 KGHSH and CDR2 LQKENI come from the germline V gene. There are 13 residues in the CDR3. V was trimmed by 0 bases and J by 3 bases, leaving 6 bases between them. DNA for the CDR3: TGTGCCAGCTCACCACCGAGCAGCTACGAGCAGTACTTC. Protein product: CASSPPSSYEQYF.

This chain links TRBV14 with TRBJ2-7; 7 bases fit TRBD1. In germline, CDR1 is SGHDN, CDR2 FVKESK. The CDR3 totals 14 residues. V lost 4 bases to trimming and J lost 3 bases; unmatched junction nucleotides: 6. The CDR3 nucleotides are TGTGCCAGCAGCCGACCGGGACAGATCTACGAGCAGTACTTC. This encodes CASSRPGQIYEQYF.